The TCR beta chain under discussion was sequenced for a study of identical twins. Study outcomes and limitations: When twins shared out-of-frame alpha sequences, those sequences had excess low generation probability.

MiXCR, applied by TCRdb to the 5' RACE reads, yields one record per CDR3 protein. The profile shows hundreds of thousands of distinct CDR3 sequences, around 7.5% of them singletons. Note on this clonotype: What it recognizes is unknown.

Germline V gene sequence: CDR1 SGHRS, CDR2 YFSETQ. The CDR3 has 16 amino acids. V lost 4 bases and J 2 bases, leaving 17 bases between the germline ends. These records were also assigned to another study, of yellow fever vaccine responses in identical twins.

The sequence was obtained from a young woman in good health. Source material: PBMCs. V gene TRBV5-1 combines with J gene TRBJ2-3, with D maybe TRBD1 (6 bases). The CDR3 DNA reads TGCGCCAGCAGCAGAAACAGGGTGGGTGTCACAGATACGCAGTATTTT. Encoded protein: CASSRNRVGVTDTQYF.